A selection of T cell receptor beta chains follows, all from one sample in a study of T-cell memory formation after mild COVID-19. TCRdb itself ran the 5' RACE reads through MiXCR, one entry per CDR3 protein. The table shows about 320,000 distinct CDR3 sequences, with approximately 14% occurring only once. Sequencing used PBMCs or a T cell subset sorted from them (not recorded which). These receptors were taken from a man between 18 and 29 years old who had mild COVID-19 (a few samples of this study predate the infection). Cell type and time point are not known. Both conserved end residues are trimmed from each CDR3. Fields, in order: CDR3 protein, J gene, clone size, V gene. Size tells how often a clone was seen (once, few, many) or the class of an expanded clone, and some rows leave it out.

cdr3_aa: ASRLPLGEQY
j_call: TRBJ2-7
clone_size: few
v_call: TRBV12-3/TRBV12-4

cdr3_aa: ASRKTSGGAHEQF
j_call: TRBJ2-1
clone_size: few
v_call: TRBV12-3/TRBV12-4

cdr3_aa: ASSHRGSLGGYT
j_call: TRBJ1-2
clone_size: .
v_call: TRBV4-1

cdr3_aa: ASSYLNDFRADNHCT
j_call: TRBJ1-2
clone_size: few
v_call: TRBV6-2/TRBV6-3

cdr3_aa: ASSPRGQGERGYGYT
j_call: TRBJ1-2
clone_size: few
v_call: TRBV5-1

cdr3_aa: SARKLVYGYT
j_call: TRBJ1-2
clone_size: few
v_call: TRBV20-1

cdr3_aa: ASSSQGTGFSYGYT
j_call: TRBJ1-2
clone_size: few
v_call: TRBV7-2

cdr3_aa: ASSLGAEYNEQF
j_call: TRBJ2-1
clone_size: few
v_call: TRBV5-1

cdr3_aa: ASSLGADLQPQH
j_call: TRBJ1-5
clone_size: few
v_call: TRBV5-1

cdr3_aa: ASSPGIFEYT
j_call: TRBJ1-2
clone_size: few
v_call: TRBV11-2

cdr3_aa: ASNRVYETQY
j_call: TRBJ2-5
clone_size: few
v_call: TRBV2

cdr3_aa: ASSLGGGPGELF
j_call: TRBJ2-2
clone_size: .
v_call: TRBV7-3

cdr3_aa: ASSSAGTGFTEAF
j_call: TRBJ1-1
clone_size: few
v_call: TRBV7-8

cdr3_aa: SARAVAGTPAMGEQF
j_call: TRBJ2-1
clone_size: few
v_call: TRBV20-1

cdr3_aa: ASSLGLVEGEKLF
j_call: TRBJ1-4
clone_size: few
v_call: TRBV7-2

cdr3_aa: ASSPDTSGGETQY
j_call: TRBJ2-5
clone_size: few
v_call: TRBV7-6

cdr3_aa: ASSLYREGTEAF
j_call: TRBJ1-1
clone_size: .
v_call: TRBV5-6

cdr3_aa: ASSEALDPQPQH
j_call: TRBJ1-5
clone_size: few
v_call: TRBV6-1

cdr3_aa: ASSPPLAGRANEQF
j_call: TRBJ2-1
clone_size: few
v_call: TRBV11-2